This TCR beta chain was found in a study of T cells in tuberculosis. In the study overall: PBMC were archived before or within 7 days of starting treatment.

Sequencing used immunoSEQ multiplex PCR; TCRdb keeps in-frame clones, though not all of them. The sample shows about 49,000 clones, 90% to 95% of them seen only once. This CDR3 has 13 amino acids. Trimming pared 1 base from V and 7 bases from J, leaving 8 bases between. Germline V gene data show CDR1 as SGHAT and CDR2 as FQNNGV. The time point was: new active TB diagnosis, blood taken before or within 7 days of starting treatment. Sequenced here: PBMCs, sampled at tuberculosis diagnosis. This sequence originates from an adult with tuberculosis. This chain joins TRBV11-2 and TRBJ2-1; D gene uncertain. In DNA form, the CDR3 reads TGTGCCAGCAGCTTAGTGTCAGTTAATGAGCAGTTCTTC. Protein sequence: CASSLVSVNEQFF.